The source of this T cell receptor beta chain is a study of T cells in Graves' hyperthyroidism and ophthalmopathy (dated by TCRdb to about 2019). About the study as a whole: To identify TCR V-J signatures that set the groups apart, the researchers used a discovery cohort of 100 patients, made up of approximately 43 with Graves' ophthalmopathy and 57 with stable Graves' hyperthyroidism. The approximately 100 discovery patients were randomly divided into training and test sets at a 7:3 ratio. Prospective prediction of ophthalmopathy was tested in an independent validation cohort of approximately 19 hyperthyroidism patients and 15 to 17 patients who later progressed to ophthalmopathy. The paper describes TCR Vbeta CDR3 sequencing of 135 peripheral blood samples, made up of approximately 40 ophthalmopathy patients, roughly 72 hyperthyroidism patients and 17 progressor patients. After sampling, hyperthyroidism patients received methimazole starting at 30 mg daily, and ophthalmopathy patients received high-dose intravenous methylprednisolone. The study also compared thyroid tissue and blood T-cell repertoires from about six Graves' hyperthyroidism patients.

Based on the germline V gene, the CDR1 and CDR2 sequences are SNHLY and FYNNEI. The CDR3, from cysteine to phenylalanine, totals 14 residues. The only DNA kept is the CDR3, 42 bases in frame from the first base. Points on this clonotype: Its antigen remains undetermined. Sequence at one end of the junction differs from germline and may be a read error.

Beyond this particular receptor, the publication reports: In validation, the model predicted progression to ophthalmopathy with over 65% sensitivity and around 72% specificity, a median of about six months before onset. No statistical method was used to set the sample size in advance, and investigators knew the group allocation. A 13 V-J signature model separated ophthalmopathy from stable hyperthyroidism, with around 90% sensitivity and about 81% specificity in cross-validation and 80%/75% in testing. Most expanded thyroid clonotypes (frequency above 0.001) were also detected in blood, a finding suggesting that blood repertoires may reflect thyroid immune responses.

Stable Graves' hyperthyroidism was defined as no progression to ophthalmopathy during 18 months of follow-up. Hyperthyroidism patients were newly diagnosed, with disease duration under 2 months, and aged 18 to 65 years. Patients with uncontrolled infections, other autoimmune diseases, pregnancy or lactation were excluded. Diagnoses were established on the basis of clinical symptoms, serum thyroxine and TRAb, thyroid ultrasound, and orbital computed tomography. Trizol reagent was used to extract total RNA, and RNA quality was then checked on an Agilent 2100 Bioanalyzer. TCR beta CDR3 regions were amplified from RNA transcripts. For the first round of RT-PCR on the TCR CDR3, the HTBI primer set was used together with the Qiagen OneStep RT-PCR kit. Libraries were constructed in a second round of multiplex PCR, after which size selection and purification were performed. Libraries were sequenced paired-end with 100 bp reads on an Illumina HiSeq2000. On the study's bioinformatics: SOAPnuke was used to process the raw data, removing reads that contained adapters or uncalled bases, had a mean Phred below 15, or lacked an exact match to the constant primer or identifier. COPE v1.2.5 was used to merge high-quality paired reads, and clonotypes were defined as unique nucleotide sequences. MiTCR v1.1 was used to align clonotypes to the IMGT TRBV, TRBD and TRBJ reference segments. The analysis included only V-J combinations with a frequency above 0.0001, which together covered approximately 99% of the repertoires. A TCS score was defined as the ratio of F50 (clonal expansion) to E x V (chaos), with BLOSUM62-based TCRdist applied between CDR3 peptides within each V-J. Welch's t-statistics and random forest reduced 500 to 550 V-J features to 13, which were used in a naive Bayes classifier (R e1071). Using fastp trimming at Q25 and MiXCR clonotype assembly, TCRdb reanalyzed the public sequencing data and kept in-frame beta chains. Every CDR3 protein is listed once, alongside the most common genes and DNA of its rows. None of the V and J calls come from the authors' own analysis; TCRdb made them. This sample holds just over 550,000 distinct CDR3 sequences; 40% to 55% were observed only once. The ten largest clones capture roughly 8.2% of the sample.

Sequencing used peripheral blood or thyroid tissue (not recorded which). The source is a woman aged 18-29 years with Graves' hyperthyroidism. Donor details come from another sample of the same person, matched by shared clones. The rearrangement joined TRBV2 to TRBJ2-7; TRBD1 might be the D gene, on 5 matching bases. The DNA is as follows: TGTGCCATCAGTTCCACTGTCCAGGGTGACGAGCAGTACTTC. Translated, this gives CAISSTVQGDEQYF. Full variable domain (CDR3 extended with the reference TRBV2 and TRBJ2-7 proteins): EPEVTQTPSHQVTQMGQEVILRCVPISNHLYFYWYRQILGQKVEFLVSFYNNEISEKSEIFDDQFSVERPDGSNFTLKIRSTKLEDSAMYFCAISSTVQGDEQYFGPGTRLTVT.